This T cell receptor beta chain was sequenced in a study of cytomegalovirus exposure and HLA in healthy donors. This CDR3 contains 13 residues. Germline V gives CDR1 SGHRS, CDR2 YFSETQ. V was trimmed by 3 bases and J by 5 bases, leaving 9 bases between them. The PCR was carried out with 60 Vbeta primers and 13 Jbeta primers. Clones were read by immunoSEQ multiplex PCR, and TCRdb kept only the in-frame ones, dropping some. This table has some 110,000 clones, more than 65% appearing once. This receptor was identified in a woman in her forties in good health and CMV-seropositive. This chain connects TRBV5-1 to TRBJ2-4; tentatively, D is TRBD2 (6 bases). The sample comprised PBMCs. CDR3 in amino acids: CASSSGTENIQYF. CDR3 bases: TGCGCCAGCAGCTCTGGGACTGAAAACATTCAGTACTTC.